The next 20 T cell receptor beta chains were all read from a single sample in a study of blood T cell repertoires in COVID-19 (dated by TCRdb to the early 2020s). Libraries were made using the immunoSEQ multiplex PCR assay. As stored in TCRdb, this immuneACCESS dataset retains in-frame rearrangements with V and J assigned. A fraction of the clones does not appear; measured against another copy, unresolved V genes explain less than half of the discrepancy, and the remainder lacks a known reason. The table for this sample lists roughly 200,000 clones; 85% of them were counted only once. The ten top clones hold roughly 20% of the sample. The sample taken for sequencing was PBMCs or T cells enriched from blood (not recorded which). The source of these receptors is a man aged 35 to 55 who had recovered from COVID-19.

J is TRBJ1-2 and V is TRBV29-1; 7 bases match TRBD1. Germline CDR1 SQVTM, CDR2 ANQGSEA. This CDR3 spans 12 amino acids. V shed 7 bases and J 8 bases; nucleotides not matched to a gene: 10. The DNA of the CDR3 is TGCAGCGCCGGACAGGTCGTTGAGGGCTACACCTTC. Amino acid sequence: CSAGQVVEGYTF.

The genes are TRBV5-4 and TRBJ2-5, with TRBD2 matching over 11 bases. V lost 2 bases and J lost 2; bases outside the gene matches: 2. CDR1 is SGHNT and CDR2 is YYREEE in the germline V gene (reference sequence). CDR3 size: 15 residues. This CDR3 is CASSLTSGSQETQYF. The CDR3 nucleotides are TGTGCCAGCAGCTTAACTAGCGGGAGTCAAGAGACCCAGTACTTC.

The rearrangement uses TRBV29-1 and TRBJ1-2; no clear D gene. CDR1 SQVTM and CDR2 ANQGSEA come from the germline V gene. The CDR3 covers 15 residues. V was cut by 2 bases and J by 0 bases, with 13 bases left in between. CDR3: CSVEFLGRSNYGYTF. In DNA, the CDR3 is TGCAGCGTTGAATTCTTGGGCCGATCTAACTATGGCTACACCTTC.

The chain is built from TRBV5-1 and TRBJ1-2, with unresolved D. Deletions cut 4 bases from V and 3 bases from J, with 7 bases between. The germline CDR1 and CDR2 sequences are SGHRS and YFSETQ. CDR3 length equals 12 residues. The CDR3 nucleotides are TGCGCCAGCAGCCCGCAGGACTATGGCTACACCTTC. It encodes CASSPQDYGYTF.

This chain links TRBV6-4 with TRBJ2-1; 10 positions match TRBD2. V lost 5 bases to trimming and J lost 5 bases; unmatched junction nucleotides: 9. CDR3 length: 16 residues. CDR1 MRHNA and CDR2 SNTAGT come from the germline V gene. In DNA form, the CDR3 reads TGTGCCAGCAGTCCCGGGACTAGCGAACTCAACAATGAGCAGTTCTTC. It yields the protein CASSPGTSELNNEQFF.

The chain uses TRBV10-2 and TRBJ2-7; D uncertain. The CDR3 consists of 13 residues. CDR1 is WSHSY, CDR2 SAAADI, per germline. Between the trimmed V and J ends, which lost 4 bases and 2 bases, there was a span of 9 bases. Written as DNA, the CDR3 is TGCGCCAGCAGTGCCGTTCCAGCCTACGAGCAGTACTTC. It translates to CASSAVPAYEQYF.

The J gene is TRBJ1-5, the V gene TRBV28, with TRBD1 identical over 8 bases. J gave up 6 bases and V 2 bases, and 9 bases lay outside the gene matches. CDR3 size: 16 residues. Germline CDR1 MDHEN, CDR2 SYDVKM. In DNA, the CDR3 is TGTGCCAGCAGTTTACCCGGCCAGGGGGCGGTTCAGCCCCAGCATTTT. Amino acids: CASSLPGQGAVQPQHF. The variable domain in full, with the rest retrieved from reference TRBV28 and TRBJ1-5, is DVKVTQSSRYLVKRTGEKVFLECVQDMDHENMFWYRQDPGLGLRLIYFSYDVKMKEKGDIPEGYSVSREKKERFSLILESASTNQTSMYLCASSLPGQGAVQPQHFGDGTRLSIL.

The chain combines TRBV11-3 with TRBJ2-7, with 7 bases identical to TRBD2. The V segment lost 5 bases and the J segment 3 bases; nucleotides outside the gene matches: 4. CDR1 is SGHNT, CDR2 YENEEA, per germline. The CDR3 has 13 residues. The CDR3 nucleotides are TGTGCCAGCAGCACCCGGGACTACTACGAGCAGTACTTC. Translated: CASSTRDYYEQYF. The entire variable domain, with the rest obtained from reference TRBV11-3 and TRBJ2-7, is as follows: EAGVVQSPRYKIIEKKQPVAFWCNPISGHNTLYWYLQNLGQGPELLIRYENEEAVDDSQLPKDRFSAERLKGVDSTLKIQPAELGDSAVYLCASSTRDYYEQYFGPGTRLTVT.

This clone was seen only a few times. This sequence joins TRBV11-1 and TRBJ2-3, with TRBD2 matching over 7 bases. The CDR3 spans 14 residues. Per the germline V gene, CDR1 is SGHAT and CDR2 is FQDESV (reference sequence). V was clipped by 3 bases and J by 3 bases; unmatched bases: 3. CDR3 amino acids: CASSFGEGTDTQYF. The CDR3 DNA is TGTGCCAGCAGCTTTGGGGAGGGAACAGATACGCAGTATTTT.

This chain connects TRBV11-2 to TRBJ2-1; TRBD2 might be the D (5 bases). V lost 0 bases, J lost 8 bases, and 11 bases lay in between. The CDR3 totals 14 residues. Germline V gives CDR1 SGHAT, CDR2 FQNNGV. CDR3 in amino acids: CASSLEYREHEQFF. The DNA of the CDR3 is TGTGCCAGCAGCTTAGAGTACCGGGAACATGAGCAGTTCTTC.

This chain connects TRBV29-1 to TRBJ1-2; the D is unclear. V was clipped by 4 bases and J by 8 bases, with 11 bases between them. This CDR3 is built from 11 residues. Germline CDR1 is SQVTM and CDR2 is ANQGSEA. The CDR3 loop reads CSVGEDGGYTF. Written as DNA, the CDR3 is TGCAGCGTTGGGGAGGATGGAGGCTACACCTTC. The whole variable domain, remainder taken from reference TRBV29-1 and TRBJ1-2, is SAVISQKPSRDICQRGTSLTIQCQVDSQVTMMFWYRQQPGQSLTLIATANQGSEATYESGFVIDKFPISRPNLTFSTLTVSNMSPEDSSIYLCSVGEDGGYTFGSGTRLTVV.

The table lists this clone with a count of one. The CDR3 reads CASSWTGSHSTDTQYF. CDR3 DNA: TGTGCCAGTAGTTGGACAGGGTCCCATAGCACAGATACGCAGTATTTT. V gene TRBV19 combines with J gene TRBJ2-3; 8 bases are shared with TRBD1. Trimming at V came to 5 bases and at J to 0 bases, leaving 7 bases not matched to a gene. CDR1 and CDR2 from the germline V gene are LNHDA and SQIVND (reference sequence). The CDR3 is 16 amino acids.

This clone was observed many times. The chain has TRBV3-1 (or the pseudogene TRBV3-2) and TRBJ2-5; TRBD1 agrees at 11 bases. Germline assignment: CDR1 LGHDT and CDR2 YNNKEL (reference sequence). V shed 3 bases and J 4 bases; nucleotides not matched to a gene: 7. The CDR3 contains 16 residues. Here the CDR3 reads CASSQGQGEVTETQYF. The CDR3 DNA is TGTGCCAGCAGCCAGGGACAGGGGGAGGTAACAGAGACCCAGTACTTC.

CDR3: CSVKYSGTYTEAFF. For the CDR3, the DNA is TGCAGCGTTAAGTACAGCGGGACTTACACTGAAGCTTTCTTT. V and J are TRBV29-1 and TRBJ1-1; TRBD1 is a possible D gene (5 bases). CDR1 and CDR2 (germline): SQVTM, ANQGSEA. The CDR3 runs to 14 residues. The V and J ends lost 5 bases and 3 bases respectively, with 16 bases between them.

This clone came up once. The chain carries TRBV6-2 or TRBV6-3 and TRBJ2-2; tentative D call: TRBD2 (6 bases). The ends were cut back, 1 base at V and 1 base at J, with 7 bases in the middle. Germline CDR1 reads MNHEY; CDR2 reads SVGEGT. This CDR3 is 15 amino acids long. The CDR3 DNA reads as TGTGCCAGCAGTTACTGGCGGGAGAACACCGGGGAGCTGTTTTTT. The encoded protein is CASSYWRENTGELFF.

The chain has TRBV18 and TRBJ2-7; 10 nucleotides line up with TRBD1. The J segment lost 4 bases and the V segment lost 3 bases, leaving 6 bases of the junction unmatched. The germline V gene has CDR1 KGHSH and CDR2 LQKENI. The CDR3 is made up of 15 amino acids. In nucleotides, the CDR3 is TGTGCCAGCTCACCGCCCGGGACAGGGGATTACGAGCAGTACTTC. This translates into CASSPPGTGDYEQYF.

The V and J genes are TRBV5-1 and TRBJ1-1, with 11 positions matching TRBD1. The CDR3 spans 15 residues. Germline V gives CDR1 SGHRS, CDR2 YFSETQ. V shed 4 bases and J 5 bases; nucleotides not matched to a gene: 7. Here the CDR3 DNA reads TGCGCCAGCAGCCCGGAGGACAGGGGGCTTACTGAAGCTTTCTTT. Residues: CASSPEDRGLTEAFF.

V usage is TRBV28 and J usage is TRBJ1-5; possibly TRBD1 for D (5 bases). Trimming took off 7 bases at V and 4 bases at J, with 17 bases between the two ends. This CDR3 comprises 15 residues. Germline-derived CDR1 and CDR2 are MDHEN and SYDVKM. CDR3 coding DNA: TGTGCCAGCACCCTACCCGGGGGGGAAAATCAGCCCCAGCATTTT. Translating it yields CASTLPGGENQPQHF. Using reference TRBV28 and TRBJ1-5 for the parts outside the CDR3, the full variable domain is DVKVTQSSRYLVKRTGEKVFLECVQDMDHENMFWYRQDPGLGLRLIYFSYDVKMKEKGDIPEGYSVSREKKERFSLILESASTNQTSMYLCASTLPGGENQPQHFGDGTRLSIL.

V usage is TRBV3-1 (or the pseudogene TRBV3-2) and J usage is TRBJ2-7; TRBD2 agrees at 10 bases. The CDR3 sequence is 14 residues long. Germline V gene sequence: CDR1 LGHDT, CDR2 YNNKEL (reference sequence). The V segment lost 4 bases and the J segment 2 bases; nucleotides outside the gene matches: 2. The CDR3 DNA sequence: TGTGCCAGCAGCCTAAGCGGGAGGGCCTACGAGCAGTACTTC. Translation gives CASSLSGRAYEQYF.

J is TRBJ2-6 and V is TRBV15, with D unresolved. The CDR3 is made up of 15 amino acids. The germline gives CDR1 LNHNV, CDR2 YYDKDF (reference sequence). Trimming took off 3 bases at V and 3 bases at J, with 9 bases between the two ends. CDR3 DNA sequence: TGTGCCACCAGCAGGCGGATCGATGGGGCCAACGTCCTGACTTTC. Translation: CATSRRIDGANVLTF.